Detailed here is one TCR beta chain. These data originate in a study of cytomegalovirus exposure and HLA in healthy donors. This CDR3 region has 16 residues. After removal of 8 bases from V and 2 bases from J, the junction contained 13 bases not matched to a gene. CDR1 is SGHVS, CDR2 FQNEAQ, per germline. Primers for the PCR totalled 60 Vbeta and 13 Jbeta. Sequencing used immunoSEQ multiplex PCR; TCRdb keeps in-frame clones, though not all of them. The sample holds hundreds of thousands of clones; 75% to 80% are singletons and the top ten take around 1.9%. The chain carries TRBV7-8 and TRBJ2-3; 7 bases match TRBD2. Sequencing was performed on PBMCs. This clonotype originated in a male donor in good health and CMV-seronegative. CDR3 loop: CASPPPTSPTTDTQYF. The CDR3 DNA reads as TGTGCCAGCCCCCCTCCGACTAGCCCAACCACAGATACGCAGTATTTT.